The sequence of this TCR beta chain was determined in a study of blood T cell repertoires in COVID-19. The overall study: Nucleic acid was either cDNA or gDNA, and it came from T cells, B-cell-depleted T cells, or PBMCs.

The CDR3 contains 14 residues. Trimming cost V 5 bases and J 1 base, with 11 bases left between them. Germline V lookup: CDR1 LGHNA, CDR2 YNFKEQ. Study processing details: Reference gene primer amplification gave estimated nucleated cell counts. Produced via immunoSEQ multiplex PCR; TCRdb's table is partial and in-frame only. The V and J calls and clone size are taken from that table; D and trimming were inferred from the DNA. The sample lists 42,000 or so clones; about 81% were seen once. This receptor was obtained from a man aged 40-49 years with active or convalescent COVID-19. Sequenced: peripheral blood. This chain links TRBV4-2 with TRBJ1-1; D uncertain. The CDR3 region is CASSDTLSNTEAFF. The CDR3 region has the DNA TGTGCCAGCAGCGACACCCTATCGAACACTGAAGCTTTCTTT.